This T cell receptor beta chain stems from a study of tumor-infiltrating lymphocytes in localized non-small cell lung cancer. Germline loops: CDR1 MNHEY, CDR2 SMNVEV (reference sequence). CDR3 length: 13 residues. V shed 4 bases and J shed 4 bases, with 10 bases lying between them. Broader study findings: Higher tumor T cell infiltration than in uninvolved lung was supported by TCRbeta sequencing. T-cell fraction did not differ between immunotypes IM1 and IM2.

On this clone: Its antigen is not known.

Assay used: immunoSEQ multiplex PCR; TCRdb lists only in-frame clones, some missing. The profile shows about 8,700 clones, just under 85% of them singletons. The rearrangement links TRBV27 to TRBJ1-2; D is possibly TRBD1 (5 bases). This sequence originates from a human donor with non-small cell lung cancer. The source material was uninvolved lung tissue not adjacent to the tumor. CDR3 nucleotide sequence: TGTGCCAGCAGTTCGGGACCGGCCTATGGCTACACCTTC. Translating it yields CASSSGPAYGYTF.